The 26 T cell receptor beta chains presented below share a single source sample, sequenced in a study of metastatic and nonmetastatic thyroid tumors. Among the patients, none had received any treatment before thyroid surgery. Using MiXCR, TCRdb re-called clones from the PCR reads. The sample has roughly 27,000 clones, roughly 13% seen once; the top ten hold nearly 5%. The sequencing sample was made of blood. The receptors originated from a female donor with papillary thyroid cancer or a benign thyroid nodule (not recorded which). Some clones in this sample may be carry-over from other donors' samples.

This clone was seen repeatedly, ten times or more. The chain uses TRBV3-1 and TRBJ2-1; D call uncertain. CDR1 is LGHDT, CDR2 YNNKEL, per germline (reference sequence). The germline V and J ends were trimmed by 1 base and 4 bases, with 11 bases remaining between them. The CDR3 runs to 15 residues. The CDR3 bases are TGTGCCAGCAGCCAAGGGCAGCCCTCATACAATGAGCAGTTCTTC. Amino acid sequence: CASSQGQPSYNEQFF.

In its sample, this clone was seen a few times. A much bigger clone sits one base away, suggesting this may be a read error. This same CDR3 is encoded by further DNA sequences in the sample. The chain couples TRBV12-5 to TRBJ2-1; D is undetermined. The germline gives CDR1 LGHNT, CDR2 FRNRAP. There are 13 residues in the CDR3. In DNA, the CDR3 is TGTGCTAGTGGTTTGGGGAGATTTAATGAGCAGTTTTTC. Its protein is CASGLGRFNEQFF.

This clone has at least ten counts. Given a much more abundant clone one base away, this may be a read error. The CDR3 ends on some other residue instead of the conserved phenylalanine or tryptophan, so this is likely a read error. The chain couples TRBV5-1 to TRBJ1-2; TRBD1 matches at 7 bases. J gave up 8 bases and V 4 bases, and 14 bases lay outside the gene matches. The CDR3 has 15 amino acids. The germline V gene encodes CDR1 SGHRS and CDR2 YFSETQ. CDR3 nucleotides: TGCGCCAGCAGCCCGACCCCGGACAGGAATAGAGGCTACACCCTC. It codes for CASSPTPDRNRGYTL.

This clone was seen at least ten times. The rearrangement joins TRBV7-8 to TRBJ2-1; 14 nucleotides agree with TRBD2. This CDR3 has 15 residues. J gave up 6 bases and V 5 bases, and 3 bases lay outside the gene matches. Germline V lookup: CDR1 SGHVS, CDR2 FQNEAQ. In nucleotides, the CDR3 is TGTGCCAGCAGCCGGGGGACTAGCGGGAGCAATGAGCAGTTCTTC. Translated, it gives CASSRGTSGSNEQFF.

This clone was recorded at least ten times. The gene calls are TRBV4-3 and TRBJ1-3; a weak D match, TRBD1 (6 bases). The CDR3 loop spans 15 amino acids. V was clipped by 0 bases and J by 3 bases, with 9 bases between them. CDR1 and CDR2 (germline): LGHNA, YSLEER. The CDR3 loop is CASSQERGHGNTIYF. The CDR3 region has the DNA TGCGCCAGCAGCCAAGAGCGGGGACATGGAAACACCATATATTTT.

This clone was found many times. The same CDR3 can be traced to other DNA sequences in this sample. The J gene is TRBJ1-5, the V gene TRBV12-3 or TRBV12-4, with D perhaps TRBD1 (5 bases). V dropped 7 bases and J dropped 2 bases, with 12 bases sitting between them. The CDR3 has 14 amino acids. CDR3 residues: CASTLGGGNQPQHF. DNA for the CDR3: TGTGCCAGCACCCTCGGGGGTGGCAATCAGCCCCAGCATTTT.

This clone was counted ten times or more. V gene TRBV19 combines with J gene TRBJ1-4, with 8 nucleotides matching TRBD1. CDR3 length: 13 residues. Trimming removed 4 bases from V and 12 bases from J; junction bases left unmatched: 7. Per germline, CDR1 LNHDA and CDR2 SQIVND (reference sequence). CDR3: CASSTADREELFF. DNA for the CDR3: TGTGCCAGTAGTACCGCGGACAGGGAGGAACTGTTTTTT.

The rearrangement uses TRBV25-1 and TRBJ1-6; the D gene is possibly TRBD1 (5 bases). V lost 6 bases and J 7 bases, leaving 13 bases between the germline ends. The CDR3 runs to 14 residues. Germline-derived CDR1 and CDR2 are MGHDK and SYGVNS. This CDR3 is CASSPGTLNSPLHF. The DNA for the CDR3 is TGTGCCAGCAGCCCCGGGACGTTAAATTCACCCCTCCACTTT.

This clone was seen at least ten times. The V gene is TRBV2, the J gene TRBJ1-2, with a possible D match to TRBD1 (5 bases). V was trimmed by 6 bases and J by 8 bases, leaving 16 bases between them. Looked up from germline, CDR1 is SNHLY and CDR2 is FYNNEI. This CDR3 region has 13 residues. The CDR3 nucleotides are TGTGCCAGCAGGAGCGAGGGGCGGCAAGGCTACACCTTC. Protein: CASRSEGRQGYTF.

This clone was seen at least ten times. The V gene is TRBV7-9, the J gene TRBJ2-3; D is ambiguous. Germline V lookup: CDR1 SEHNR, CDR2 FQNEAQ (reference sequence). V shed 6 bases and J shed 2 bases, with 9 bases lying between them. This CDR3 is built from 13 residues. The DNA of the CDR3 is TGTGCCAGCAGTCCAGGATTCACAGATACGCAGTATTTT. Its protein product is CASSPGFTDTQYF.

This clone was seen repeatedly, ten times or more. The chain combines TRBV29-1 with TRBJ1-1; D is undetermined. Trimming cost V 8 bases and J 0 bases, with 10 bases left between them. The CDR3 totals 12 residues. Germline assignment: CDR1 SQVTM and CDR2 ANQGSEA. The CDR3 nucleotides are TGCAGCTCCTCAGAGCTGAACACTGAAGCTTTCTTT. This translates into CSSSELNTEAFF.

This clone was counted at least ten times. The rearrangement links TRBV18 to TRBJ1-2; the match to TRBD1 covers 7 bases. V lost 2 bases to trimming and J lost 8 bases; unmatched junction nucleotides: 11. The germline CDR1 and CDR2 sequences are KGHSH and LQKENI. This CDR3 comprises 15 residues. The CDR3 sequence: CASSPTRQGALGYTF. The CDR3 DNA follows: TGTGCCAGCTCACCAACTAGACAGGGCGCACTAGGCTACACCTTC.

The chain employs TRBV7-6 and TRBJ2-7, with 7 bases identical to TRBD1. V was clipped by 1 base and J by 9 bases; unmatched bases: 9. The CDR3 loop spans 14 amino acids. Germline lookup yields CDR1 SGHVS and CDR2 FNYEAQ. In DNA, the CDR3 is TGTGCCAGCAGCTTAGTTGAGGCGGACAGGCGGCAGTACTTC. As protein: CASSLVEADRRQYF.

This clone appeared many times. The chain combines TRBV12-3 or TRBV12-4 with TRBJ2-7; unclear D gene. Trimming shortened V by 6 bases and J by 6 bases, and 15 bases separated the two germline ends. The CDR3 totals 13 residues. CDR3 sequence reads: CASRTAIYSEQYF. The CDR3 coding sequence is TGTGCCAGCAGAACGGCCATTTATTCCGAGCAGTACTTC.

This clone has a count of ten or more. The rearrangement joins TRBV15 to TRBJ2-1; D is perhaps TRBD2 (5 bases). The ends were cut back, 8 bases at V and 8 bases at J, with 16 bases in the middle. The CDR3 runs 13 residues. The germline V gene has CDR1 LNHNV and CDR2 YYDKDF (reference sequence). This chain's CDR3 is CATRDGAADEQFF. The CDR3 DNA follows: TGTGCCACCCGGGATGGAGCGGCTGATGAGCAGTTCTTC.

In its sample, this clone ranks as medium-sized. The CDR3 bases are TGTGCCAGCAGTTATACAGGGGGCAGCTCCTACGAGCAGTACTTC. Translated, it gives CASSYTGGSSYEQYF. The chain is built from TRBV6-2 or TRBV6-3 and TRBJ2-7, with TRBD1 matching 9 bases. V shed 3 bases and J 0 bases; nucleotides not matched to a gene: 3. Germline assignment: CDR1 MNHEY and CDR2 SVGEGT. The CDR3 totals 15 residues.

This clone was counted ten times or more. V and J are TRBV5-1 and TRBJ1-2; TRBD1 matches 7 bases. There are 14 residues in the CDR3. Germline CDR1 reads SGHRS; CDR2 reads YFSETQ. V trimming: 4 bases; J trimming: 3 bases; junction bases outside the gene matches: 6. The CDR3 DNA reads TGCGCCAGCAGCGTGGACAGGTCTGACTATGGCTACACCTTC. Translating it yields CASSVDRSDYGYTF.

This clone was seen at least ten times. The chain has TRBV5-4 and TRBJ2-7, with D tentatively TRBD2 (5 bases). CDR3 size: 13 residues. V lost 2 bases to trimming and J lost 7 bases, with 13 bases between them. Germline V lookup: CDR1 SGHNT, CDR2 YYREEE (reference sequence). The CDR3 protein is CASSLGNRGEQYF. For the CDR3, the DNA is TGTGCCAGCAGCTTAGGTAATCGGGGAGAGCAGTACTTC.

This clone came up a few times. The junction shows a germline mismatch at one end, possibly a read error. V usage is TRBV6-1 and J usage is TRBJ2-6; D gene ambiguous. This CDR3 contains 17 residues. CDR1 and CDR2 (germline): MNHNS, SASEGT. The CDR3 DNA sequence: TGTGCCAGCAGCAACGGGTGCACCTCCTCTTGGGCCAACGTCCTGACTTTC. It is translated as CASSNGCTSSWANVLTF.

This clone is labeled large. This chain connects TRBV20-1 to TRBJ2-7, with 9 nucleotides matching TRBD1. The CDR3 covers 15 residues. Germline V gives CDR1 DFQATT, CDR2 SNEGSKA (reference sequence). Trimming removed 0 bases from V and 1 base from J; junction bases left unmatched: 4. DNA for the CDR3: TGCAGTGCTAGAGATTTCGGGACAGGGTCCTACGAGCAGTACTTC. Protein product: CSARDFGTGSYEQYF.

This clone was detected many times. The chain carries TRBV7-9 and TRBJ2-1; no clear D. The V gene lost 3 bases and the J gene lost 6 bases, with 12 bases spanning the gap. Looked up from germline, CDR1 is SEHNR and CDR2 is FQNEAQ (reference sequence). The CDR3 runs to 14 residues. The CDR3 spells CASSFVRHPNEQFF. The DNA for the CDR3 is TGTGCCAGCAGCTTCGTGAGGCACCCCAATGAGCAGTTCTTC.

This clone was counted at least ten times. V and J are TRBV5-1 and TRBJ2-3, with 7 nucleotides matching TRBD2. The junction had 9 bases not matched to a gene; V was cut back by 5 bases and J by 3 bases. Per germline, CDR1 SGHRS and CDR2 YFSETQ. The CDR3 consists of 15 residues. The DNA for the CDR3 is TGCGCCAGCAGTGAATCCGGCGGGAGAACAGATACGCAGTATTTT. Amino acids: CASSESGGRTDTQYF.

This clone came up many times. This chain links TRBV9 with TRBJ2-3; D is unclear. The germline V gene encodes CDR1 SGDLS and CDR2 YYNGEE. There are 12 residues in the CDR3. V shed 0 bases and J shed 3 bases, with 2 bases lying between them. The CDR3 protein is CASSVGTDTQYF. The DNA of the CDR3 is TGTGCCAGCAGCGTAGGTACAGATACGCAGTATTTT.

This clone came up many times. The CDR3 region has the DNA TGTGCCACTAATCCCCACAAAGGTACGCAGTATTTT. Amino acid sequence: CATNPHKGTQYF. V gene TRBV28 combines with J gene TRBJ2-3; D is ambiguous. CDR3 length: 12 amino acids. Trimming cost V 10 bases and J 8 bases, with 16 bases left between them. CDR1 and CDR2 (germline): MDHEN, SYDVKM.

This clone has ten or more counts. The V and J genes are TRBV12-3 or TRBV12-4 and TRBJ2-7, with 7 bases aligning to TRBD2. V lost 3 bases, J lost 5 bases, and 7 bases stayed unmatched. This CDR3 spans 14 amino acids. The CDR3: CASSFLAAPHEQYF. The CDR3 region has the DNA TGTGCCAGCAGTTTCCTAGCGGCGCCACACGAGCAGTACTTC.

The sample holds a few counts of this clone. The chain recombines TRBV6-1 with TRBJ1-3, with TRBD1 matching 7 bases. The CDR3 is made up of 17 amino acids. V lost 5 bases to trimming and J lost 0 bases; unmatched junction nucleotides: 10. CDR1 is MNHNS, CDR2 SASEGT, per germline. The CDR3 DNA sequence: TGTGCCAGCAGTCGTCGACAGGGAAGAGACTCTGGAAACACCATATATTTT. Its protein product is CASSRRQGRDSGNTIYF.